Sequencing of this T cell receptor beta chain was carried out in a study of graft-versus-host responses after intestinal transplantation. Study findings and constraints: High graft-versus-host to host-versus-graft T cell clonal ratios marked allografts of patients with graft-donor macrochimerism. There was an association between peak levels of circulating GvH clones and early post-transplant HvG declines. The authors found GvH clones in recipient marrow, some appearing first in ileum or blood.

V was pared by 4 bases and J by 7 bases, with 8 bases between. CDR1 SGHVS and CDR2 FQNEAQ come from the germline V gene. CDR3 length: 11 amino acids. On this clone itself: Its cognate antigen is unknown.

Here immunoSEQ multiplex PCR was the method, and the copy in TCRdb shows in-frame clones only, minus some. This sample yields over 65,000 clones, of which about 90% are seen a single time; roughly 0.64% belongs to the top ten. The material sequenced was PBMCs, taken 98 days after intestinal transplantation. This rearrangement joins TRBV7-8 to TRBJ2-7; a weak D match, TRBD1 (6 bases). The clonotype was recovered from a human patient who received an intestinal transplant, so some T cells may come from the graft donor. The CDR3 DNA reads TGTGCCAGCAGCTGGGGGCGGGAGCAGTACTTC. This sequence encodes CASSWGREQYF.